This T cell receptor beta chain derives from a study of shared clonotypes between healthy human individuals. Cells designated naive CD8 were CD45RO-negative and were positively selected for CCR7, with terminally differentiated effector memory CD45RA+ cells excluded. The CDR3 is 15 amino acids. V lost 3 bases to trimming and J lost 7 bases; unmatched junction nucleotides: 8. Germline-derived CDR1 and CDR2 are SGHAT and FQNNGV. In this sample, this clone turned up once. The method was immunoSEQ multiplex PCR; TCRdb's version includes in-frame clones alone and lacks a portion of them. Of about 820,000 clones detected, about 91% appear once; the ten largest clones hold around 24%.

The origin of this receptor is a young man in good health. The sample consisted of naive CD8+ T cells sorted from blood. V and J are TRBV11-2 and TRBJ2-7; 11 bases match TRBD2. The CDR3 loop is CASSFTSGSVKEQYF. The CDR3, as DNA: TGTGCCAGCAGCTTTACTAGCGGGAGTGTAAAAGAGCAGTACTTC. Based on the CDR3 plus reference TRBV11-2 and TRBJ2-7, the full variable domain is EAGVAQSPRYKIIEKRQSVAFWCNPISGHATLYWYQQILGQGPKLLIQFQNNGVVDDSQLPKDRFSAERLKGVDSTLKIQPAKLEDSAVYLCASSFTSGSVKEQYFGPGTRLTVT.